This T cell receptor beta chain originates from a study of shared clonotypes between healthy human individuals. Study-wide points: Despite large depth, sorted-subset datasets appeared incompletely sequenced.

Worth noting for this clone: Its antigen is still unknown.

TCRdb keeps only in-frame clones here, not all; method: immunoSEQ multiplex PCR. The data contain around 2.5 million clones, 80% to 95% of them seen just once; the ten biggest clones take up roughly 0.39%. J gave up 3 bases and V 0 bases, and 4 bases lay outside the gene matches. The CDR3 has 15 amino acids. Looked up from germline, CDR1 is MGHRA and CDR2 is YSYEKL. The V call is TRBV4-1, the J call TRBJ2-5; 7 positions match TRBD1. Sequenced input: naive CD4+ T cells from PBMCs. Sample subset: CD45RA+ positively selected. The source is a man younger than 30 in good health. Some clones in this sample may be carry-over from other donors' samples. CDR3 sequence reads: CASSQDYGTEETQYF. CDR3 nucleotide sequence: TGCGCCAGCAGCCAAGATTACGGGACAGAAGAGACCCAGTACTTC.